Shown below are 27 T cell receptor beta chains from a single sample sequenced in a study of neurological immune-mediated disorders. One entry per CDR3 protein results from TCRdb running MiXCR on the 5' RACE reads. The table lists roughly 70,000 distinct CDR3 sequences, 5.2% of them singletons. Sequencing input: PBMCs. The receptors shown here come from a woman aged 25 to 39 with multiple sclerosis.

V gene TRBV3-1 combines with J gene TRBJ2-6; D uncertain. CDR1 and CDR2 from the germline V gene are LGHDT and YNNKEL (reference sequence). Between the trimmed V and J ends, which lost 5 bases and 10 bases, there was a span of 12 bases. This CDR3 is built from 13 residues. CDR3 sequence (DNA): TGTGCCAGCAGCGCACTGAAAGGTAACGTCCTGACTTTC. It is translated as CASSALKGNVLTF.

Of note for this clonotype: A much larger clone differs from this one at a single base, so this may be a read error. The CDR3 does not end in the conserved phenylalanine or tryptophan, so this is likely a read error. This rearrangement joins TRBV11-2 to TRBJ1-6; D not resolved. Germline CDR1 reads SGHAT; CDR2 reads FQNNGV. V lost 0 bases and J lost 6, with 3 bases in between. This CDR3 has 13 residues. CDR3 DNA: TGTGCCAGCAGCTTAGACCCTAATTCACCCCTCCACTGT. Translated, it gives CASSLDPNSPLHC.

In this sample, this clonotype turned up many times. V and J are TRBV20-1 and TRBJ1-2; 10 nucleotides match TRBD1. Per the germline V gene, CDR1 is DFQATT and CDR2 is SNEGSKA (reference sequence). The V segment lost 6 bases and the J segment 6 bases; nucleotides outside the gene matches: 4. The CDR3 is 12 amino acids. CDR3 loop: CSARQGANGYTF. The CDR3 bases are TGCAGTGCCCGACAGGGGGCGAATGGCTACACCTTC.

In this sample, this clonotype turned up many times. The rearrangement links TRBV7-6 to TRBJ2-1, with D unclear. Trimming left V 2 bases short and J 4 bases short, with 6 bases between. The V gene's germline CDR1 is SGHVS and CDR2 FNYEAQ. The CDR3 spans 13 residues. CDR3 loop: CASSLTMYNEQFF. In nucleotides, the CDR3 is TGTGCCAGCAGCTTAACTATGTACAATGAGCAGTTCTTC.

The rearrangement joins TRBV20-1 to TRBJ2-3, with 11 bases aligning to TRBD2. J gave up 5 bases and V 3 bases, and 7 bases lay outside the gene matches. CDR1 DFQATT and CDR2 SNEGSKA come from the germline V gene (reference sequence). The CDR3 totals 15 residues. CDR3 DNA sequence: TGCAGTGCTAGGCCATTAGCGGGGGGGCAAGATACGCAGTATTTT. Translating gives CSARPLAGGQDTQYF.

At least ten counts were recorded for this clonotype. The chain is built from TRBV20-1 and TRBJ2-7; no reliable D call. V gave up 0 bases and J gave up 2 bases, with 8 bases separating them. The CDR3 has 13 amino acids. CDR1 DFQATT and CDR2 SNEGSKA come from the germline V gene (reference sequence). Here the CDR3 reads CSARESSAYEQYF. The CDR3 coding sequence is TGCAGTGCTAGAGAATCTTCGGCCTACGAGCAGTACTTC.

There are many counts of this clonotype. The chain has TRBV5-1 and TRBJ2-7; D possibly uses TRBD1 or TRBD2 (6 bases each). V was clipped by 2 bases and J by 4 bases, with 25 bases between them. The CDR3 sequence is 18 residues long. Germline loops: CDR1 SGHRS, CDR2 YFSETQ. The CDR3 DNA is TGCGCCAGCAGCTTTGGCAGGGGACTTTTACTTCCAAGTTACGAGCAGTACTTC. Translated: CASSFGRGLLLPSYEQYF.

By proportion, this clonotype is medium-sized. The chain recombines TRBV24-1 with TRBJ2-1; unclear D gene. Germline CDR1 reads KGHDR; CDR2 reads SFDVKD. V was clipped by 1 base and J by 10 bases, with 7 bases between them. This CDR3 is built from 12 residues. The CDR3 spells CATSDFGPEQFF. The CDR3 bases are TGTGCCACCAGTGATTTTGGGCCGGAGCAGTTCTTC.

This chain uses TRBV20-1 with TRBJ2-6, with 8 bases that match TRBD1. This CDR3 is built from 17 residues. Trimming took 6 bases from V and 0 from J; bases not matched to a gene: 10. Germline CDR1 reads DFQATT; CDR2 reads SNEGSKA (reference sequence). CDR3 amino acids: CSARGPGGNSGANVLTF. Written as DNA, the CDR3 is TGCAGTGCCCGAGGGCCAGGGGGCAACTCTGGGGCCAACGTCCTGACTTTC.

The chain couples TRBV5-1 to TRBJ2-5; 8 positions match TRBD1. The CDR3 consists of 14 residues. CDR1 and CDR2 from the germline V gene are SGHRS and YFSETQ. The trim removed 4 bases at V and 5 bases at J, leaving 7 bases unmatched. CDR3 in amino acids: CASSAQGARETQYF. Here the CDR3 DNA reads TGCGCCAGCAGCGCTCAGGGGGCGAGGGAGACCCAGTACTTC. The whole variable domain, remainder taken from reference TRBV5-1 and TRBJ2-5, is KAGVTQTPRYLIKTRGQQVTLSCSPISGHRSVSWYQQTPGQGLQFLFEYFSETQRNKGNFPGRFSGRQFSNSRSEMNVSTLELGDSALYLCASSAQGARETQYFGPGTRLLVL.

At least ten counts were recorded for this clonotype. V is TRBV7-2 and J is TRBJ2-2, with 11 positions matching TRBD2. The length of the CDR3 is 16 residues. J was trimmed by 4 bases and V by 6 bases; bases with no gene match: 7. Germline V CDR1 and CDR2: SGHTA, FQGNSA. CDR3 sequence (DNA): TGTGCCAGCAGTAGCGGGGGGGCCTCCTTCACCGGGGAGCTGTTTTTT. Residues: CASSSGGASFTGELFF.

This clonotype appeared many times. The V and J genes are TRBV10-3 and TRBJ2-3, with a possible D match to TRBD2 (7 bases). The V and J ends lost 7 bases and 6 bases respectively, with 20 bases between them. The CDR3 spans 15 residues. Germline CDR1 ENHRY, CDR2 SYGVKD. CDR3 in amino acids: CAIKGGSLLSDTQYF. The CDR3 bases are TGTGCCATCAAGGGGGGGAGTTTGCTCTCCGATACGCAGTATTTT.

In this sample, this clonotype turned up many times. The rearrangement uses TRBV20-1 and TRBJ2-3; 8 nucleotides match TRBD2. The CDR3 contains 13 residues. Germline assignment: CDR1 DFQATT and CDR2 SNEGSKA (reference sequence). The CDR3 here is CTPGGAHPDTQYF. The CDR3 DNA follows: TGCACCCCGGGAGGGGCCCATCCAGATACGCAGTATTTT.

This clonotype showed up many times. The chain's CDR3 is CASRDRGLSYEQYF. Here the CDR3 DNA reads TGTGCCAGCAGGGACAGGGGCCTTTCCTACGAGCAGTACTTC. J is TRBJ2-7 and V is TRBV2, with 9 bases aligning to TRBD1. From germline, CDR1 is SNHLY and CDR2 FYNNEI. J was trimmed by 1 base and V by 6 bases; bases with no gene match: 4. There are 14 residues in the CDR3.

This clonotype was observed many times. The chain joins TRBV5-1 to TRBJ2-1; D is ambiguous. From germline, CDR1 is SGHRS and CDR2 YFSETQ. The CDR3 consists of 13 residues. V lost 7 bases and J 4 bases, leaving 12 bases between the germline ends. The CDR3 is CASSSGDYNEQFF. CDR3 in DNA: TGCGCCAGCTCTTCCGGAGATTACAATGAGCAGTTCTTC.

Ten or more counts support this clonotype. The J gene is TRBJ2-3, the V gene TRBV5-1; D call uncertain. This CDR3 is built from 15 residues. Germline values: CDR1 SGHRS, CDR2 YFSETQ. The germline V and J ends were trimmed by 1 base and 2 bases, with 11 bases remaining between them. The CDR3: CASSLFSQTTDTQYF. The CDR3 DNA reads TGCGCCAGCAGCTTGTTCTCCCAAACCACAGATACGCAGTATTTT.

This clonotype has a count of ten or more. V gene TRBV4-1 combines with J gene TRBJ2-3, with 9 nucleotides matching TRBD2. The CDR3 length is 18 residues. Losses at the gene ends were 3 bases for V and 7 bases for J; bases not matched to a gene: 17. Germline V gives CDR1 MGHRA, CDR2 YSYEKL. CDR3 sequence: CASSQNLNAGGPSYTQYF. The CDR3 DNA reads as TGCGCCAGCAGCCAGAACCTCAACGCGGGGGGGCCTAGCTATACGCAGTATTTT.

This chain joins TRBV4-2 and TRBJ2-6; 8 nucleotides align to TRBD1. J gave up 1 base and V 1 base, and 0 bases lay outside the gene matches. Germline CDR1 is LGHNA and CDR2 is YNFKEQ. The CDR3 is 16 residues long. The CDR3 DNA sequence: TGTGCCAGCAGCCAAGGGACAGGGTCTGGGGCCAACGTCCTGACTTTC. Amino acids: CASSQGTGSGANVLTF.

This clonotype has ten or more counts. This sequence joins TRBV5-1 and TRBJ2-7; 10 bases are a match to TRBD1. The CDR3 sequence is 14 residues long. The germline CDR1 and CDR2 sequences are SGHRS and YFSETQ. V trimming: 4 bases; J trimming: 5 bases; junction bases outside the gene matches: 6. The CDR3 is CASSLLGTGDEQYF. The CDR3 DNA follows: TGCGCCAGCAGCCTGTTGGGGACAGGGGACGAGCAGTACTTC.

The chain has TRBV6-5 and TRBJ2-7, with TRBD2 as a possible D gene (6 bases). The length of the CDR3 is 14 residues. Germline CDR1 MNHEY, CDR2 SVGAGI. Between the trimmed V and J ends, which lost 0 bases and 6 bases, there was a span of 12 bases. CDR3 residues: CASSYSGGVFEQYF. As DNA, the CDR3 is TGTGCCAGCAGTTACTCGGGCGGGGTTTTCGAGCAGTACTTC.

There are many counts of this clonotype. This chain links TRBV7-2 with TRBJ2-3; D perhaps matches TRBD2 (6 bases). The CDR3 extends over 14 amino acids. CDR1 and CDR2 from the germline V gene are SGHTA and FQGNSA. V dropped 10 bases and J dropped 2 bases, with 16 bases sitting between them. This chain's CDR3 is CATRAGLSTDTQYF. The CDR3 DNA reads TGTGCCACCCGGGCGGGGTTATCCACAGATACGCAGTATTTT.

This clonotype was picked up many times. The rearrangement links TRBV7-9 to TRBJ2-7; the D gene is possibly TRBD2 (5 bases). The CDR3 is 14 amino acids. In germline, CDR1 is SEHNR, CDR2 FQNEAQ (reference sequence). Deletions cut 1 base from V and 0 bases from J, with 7 bases between. In nucleotides, the CDR3 is TGTGCCAGCAGCTTAGAGCGGACCTCCTACGAGCAGTACTTC. Translation gives CASSLERTSYEQYF.

The table lists this clonotype with many counts. The gene calls are TRBV7-9 and TRBJ1-4; the match to TRBD1 covers 9 bases. Germline CDR1 SEHNR, CDR2 FQNEAQ (reference sequence). This CDR3 has 14 amino acids. Germline trimming cut 5 bases from V and 5 bases from J; bases unmatched to any gene: 3. The DNA for the CDR3 is TGTGCCAGCAGCGCAGACAGGGGGAATGAAAAACTGTTTTTT. It encodes CASSADRGNEKLFF.

The chain carries TRBV6-6 and TRBJ2-4; no firm D call. CDR3 size: 14 residues. V shed 6 bases and J shed 10 bases, with 19 bases lying between them. Germline V gives CDR1 MNHNY, CDR2 SVGAGI (reference sequence). In DNA, the CDR3 is TGTGCCAGCAGCACGGTAAAGGCTGGAAAAATTCAGTACTTC. It yields the protein CASSTVKAGKIQYF.

This clonotype was counted many times. The gene calls are TRBV4-1 and TRBJ1-2, with D perhaps matching TRBD1 (5 bases). The CDR3 consists of 14 residues. Germline loops: CDR1 MGHRA, CDR2 YSYEKL. The germline V and J ends were trimmed by 0 bases and 4 bases, with 9 bases remaining between them. As DNA, the CDR3 is TGCGCCAGCAGCCAAGATGGGACGGTCTATGGCTACACCTTC. This gives the protein CASSQDGTVYGYTF.

In its sample, this clonotype was seen many times. DNA for the CDR3: TGTGCCAGCAGCTCATCTTCGACCCAGTACTTC. It yields the protein CASSSSSTQYF. The genes are TRBV7-2 and TRBJ2-5, with D unresolved. V shed 4 bases and J shed 7 bases, with 7 bases lying between them. This CDR3 region has 11 residues. The germline CDR1 and CDR2 sequences are SGHTA and FQGNSA.

In this sample, this clonotype turned up many times. The J gene is TRBJ2-3, the V gene TRBV9, with D tentatively TRBD1 (5 bases). The CDR3 contains 15 residues. V was trimmed by 3 bases and J by 6 bases, leaving 17 bases between them. Per germline, CDR1 SGDLS and CDR2 YYNGEE. Written as DNA, the CDR3 is TGTGCCAGCAGCGCGCCGGACAAGTCGAGGGATACGCAGTATTTT. It encodes CASSAPDKSRDTQYF.